This T cell receptor (beta chain) was identified during a study of regulatory T cells in long-lasting Graves disease. Study results and caveats: The study examined only peripheral blood, not thyroid tissue. Relative to newly diagnosed Graves' patients, persistent ones had lower TCR diversity.

iRepertoire HTBI primers and Arm-PCR of CDR3 regions built TCR beta libraries. TCRdb passed the multiplex PCR reads through MiXCR, listing each CDR3 protein once. This sample has fewer than 550,000 distinct CDR3 sequences; approximately 16% occur once, and the top ten carry roughly 25%. In its sample, this clonotype was seen many times. Its target is unknown. The CDR3 is made up of 13 amino acids. With 6 bases removed from V and 4 bases from J, the gap between germline ends came to 15 bases. The germline V gene encodes CDR1 DFQATT and CDR2 SNEGSKA (reference sequence). Documented time point: newly diagnosed GD, antithyroid drugs for less than 3 months. Extracted PBMC RNA gave rise to the TCR library. The sample was also reused in another study, on T cells in Graves' hyperthyroidism and ophthalmopathy. This second report adds: The HTBI primer set served for first-round RT-PCR of the TCR CDR3.

The source is a woman in her forties or fifties with Graves disease. The chain recombines TRBV20-1 with TRBJ2-5, with D perhaps matching TRBD1 or TRBD2 (6 bases each). The material was peripheral blood mononuclear cells (PBMCs), obtained at new diagnosis, from a patient treated with antithyroid drugs. The CDR3 DNA reads TGCAGTGCCTTAGTAGGGGGGCGAGAGACCCAGTACTTC. Translating gives CSALVGGRETQYF.